These T cell receptor beta chains were read from a single sample in a study of shared clonotypes between healthy human individuals. Repertoires were generated with immunoSEQ multiplex PCR, while TCRdb's copy carries only in-frame clones and drops some. Of around 2.1 million clones in the sample, 85% to 95% were seen once. The sequenced sample was naive CD8+ T cells from PBMCs. Source of these receptors: a man in his late teens or twenties in good health. Some clones in this sample may be carry-over from other donors' samples. Each CDR3 is given with its conserved first and last residue. Fields, in order: D gene, J gene, clone size, V gene, CDR3 protein, CDR3 DNA. The D gene is left open where the match is weak. Expanded clones are given a class, and other clones once, few, many or no size at all.

D: .; J: TRBJ2-2; size: .; V: TRBV10-3; CDR3: CAISEGGSGELFF; DNA: TGTGCCATCAGTGAGGGGGGATCCGGGGAGCTGTTTTTT
D: .; J: TRBJ2-5; size: .; V: TRBV9; CDR3: CASSTRGSQETQYF; DNA: TGTGCCAGCAGTACCAGGGGATCTCAAGAGACCCAGTACTTC
D: .; J: TRBJ2-7; size: .; V: TRBV7-9; CDR3: CASSSLPYEQYF; DNA: TGTGCCAGCAGCTCCCTACCTTACGAGCAGTACTTC
D: .; J: TRBJ2-7; size: .; V: TRBV6-5; CDR3: CASREGTRAYEQYF; DNA: TGTGCCAGCAGGGAGGGAACTCGGGCCTACGAGCAGTACTTC
D: .; J: TRBJ2-1; size: .; V: TRBV7-2; CDR3: CASSWPGDAYNEQFF; DNA: TGTGCCAGCAGCTGGCCGGGAGACGCCTACAATGAGCAGTTCTTC
D: .; J: TRBJ1-1; size: .; V: TRBV27; CDR3: CASSLREGDRGTEAFF; DNA: TGTGCCAGCAGTTTAAGGGAAGGGGATCGAGGCACTGAAGCTTTCTTT
D: TRBD2; J: TRBJ2-1; size: once; V: TRBV9; CDR3: CASSELGGSNEQFF; DNA: TGTGCCAGCAGCGAGTTAGGCGGGAGCAATGAGCAGTTCTTC
D: .; J: TRBJ1-1; size: few; V: TRBV29-1; CDR3: CSVDLRDNTEAFF; DNA: TGCAGCGTTGACTTGCGGGATAACACTGAAGCTTTCTTT
D: .; J: TRBJ2-7; size: .; V: TRBV6-5; CDR3: CASSYAGSPYEQYF; DNA: TGTGCCAGCAGTTACGCGGGTTCCCCCTACGAGCAGTACTTC
D: .; J: TRBJ2-5; size: .; V: TRBV6-6; CDR3: CASSYTKSGGETQYF; DNA: TGTGCCAGCAGTTACACAAAAAGCGGAGGAGAGACCCAGTACTTC
D: .; J: TRBJ2-1; size: .; V: TRBV6-5; CDR3: CASSLAGFSYNEQFF; DNA: TGTGCCAGCAGCCTCGCCGGATTCTCCTACAATGAGCAGTTCTTC
D: .; J: TRBJ1-2; size: .; V: TRBV9; CDR3: CASSPPRANYGYTF; DNA: TGTGCCAGCAGCCCCCCCCGGGCTAACTATGGCTACACCTTC
D: .; J: TRBJ1-5; size: .; V: TRBV27; CDR3: CASSLGKGQPQHF; DNA: TGTGCCAGCAGTTTGGGCAAAGGACAGCCCCAGCATTTT
D: .; J: TRBJ2-1; size: .; V: TRBV6-5; CDR3: CASSYNLRSYNEQFF; DNA: TGTGCCAGCAGTTACAATCTCCGCTCCTACAATGAGCAGTTCTTC
D: TRBD1; J: TRBJ1-1; size: .; V: TRBV19; CDR3: CASSMARGMNTEAFF; DNA: TGTGCCAGTAGTATGGCCAGGGGGATGAACACTGAAGCTTTCTTT
D: TRBD1; J: TRBJ1-4; size: .; V: TRBV28; CDR3: CASSLYGTGELRKLFF; DNA: TGTGCCAGCAGTTTATATGGGACAGGGGAACTTCGGAAACTGTTTTTT
D: .; J: TRBJ2-2; size: .; V: TRBV15; CDR3: CATSSRENTGELFF; DNA: TGTGCCACCAGCTCCCGGGAGAACACCGGGGAGCTGTTTTTT
D: TRBD1; J: TRBJ1-1; size: .; V: TRBV4-2; CDR3: CASSLITGVTEAFF; DNA: TGTGCCAGCAGCCTAATAACAGGGGTAACTGAAGCTTTCTTT
D: .; J: TRBJ2-2; size: .; V: TRBV27; CDR3: CASSLGIAGELFF; DNA: TGTGCCAGCAGTTTAGGAATTGCCGGGGAGCTGTTTTTT
D: TRBD2; J: TRBJ2-1; size: .; V: TRBV4-3; CDR3: CASSQGTSGYNEQFF; DNA: TGCGCCAGCAGCCAGGGGACTAGCGGTTACAATGAGCAGTTCTTC
D: .; J: TRBJ2-3; size: .; V: TRBV27; CDR3: CASSFRGRDDTQYF; DNA: TGTGCCAGCAGTTTTAGGGGGCGGGACGATACGCAGTATTTT
D: .; J: TRBJ2-7; size: .; V: TRBV27; CDR3: CASRYEGAAEGEQYF; DNA: TGTGCCAGCAGGTATGAGGGAGCGGCCGAGGGTGAGCAGTACTTC
D: TRBD1; J: TRBJ2-7; size: .; V: TRBV7-9; CDR3: CASSGTGPYEQYF; DNA: TGTGCCAGCTCGGGGACAGGACCCTACGAGCAGTACTTC
D: TRBD1; J: TRBJ1-6; size: .; V: TRBV4-1; CDR3: CASSQGPGTGTGSPLHF; DNA: TGCGCCAGCAGCCAGGGTCCCGGGACAGGGACGGGTTCACCCCTCCACTTT
D: .; J: TRBJ1-1; size: .; V: TRBV19; CDR3: CASGSDGETEAFF; DNA: TGTGCCAGTGGCTCCGATGGGGAAACTGAAGCTTTCTTT
D: TRBD2; J: TRBJ2-7; size: .; V: TRBV19; CDR3: CASSITPGLNEQYF; DNA: TGTGCCAGTAGTATAACCCCGGGACTAAACGAGCAGTACTTC
D: TRBD2; J: TRBJ2-7; size: .; V: TRBV19; CDR3: CASSLTSGGTYEQYF; DNA: TGTGCCAGTAGCCTCACTAGCGGGGGCACCTACGAGCAGTACTTC
D: .; J: TRBJ2-3; size: .; V: TRBV4-1; CDR3: CASSPYGGSTDTQYF; DNA: TGCGCCAGCAGCCCCTATGGGGGGAGCACAGATACGCAGTATTTT
D: .; J: TRBJ2-3; size: .; V: TRBV19; CDR3: CASSVSSNTDTQYF; DNA: TGTGCCAGTAGTGTCTCTAGTAACACAGATACGCAGTATTTT
D: TRBD1; J: TRBJ1-2; size: once; V: TRBV7-9; CDR3: CASSLGDRPNYGYTF; DNA: TGTGCCAGCAGCTTAGGGGACAGGCCTAACTATGGCTACACCTTC
D: .; J: TRBJ2-5; size: .; V: TRBV15; CDR3: CATSKTPRQAQETQYF; DNA: TGTGCCACCAGCAAGACTCCGAGGCAGGCCCAAGAGACCCAGTACTTC
D: .; J: TRBJ1-5; size: .; V: TRBV11-1; CDR3: CASSASLDQPQHF; DNA: TGTGCCAGCAGCGCCTCATTGGACCAGCCCCAGCATTTT
D: .; J: TRBJ1-5; size: .; V: TRBV27; CDR3: CASSFLDSNQPQHF; DNA: TGTGCCAGCAGTTTCCTGGACAGCAATCAGCCCCAGCATTTT
D: TRBD2; J: TRBJ2-7; size: .; V: TRBV2; CDR3: CASRGTSGAYEQYF; DNA: TGTGCCAGCAGGGGGACTAGCGGAGCCTACGAGCAGTACTTC
D: .; J: TRBJ2-1; size: .; V: TRBV27; CDR3: CASKPQRGTYNEQFF; DNA: TGTGCCAGCAAGCCACAACGGGGAACTTACAATGAGCAGTTCTTC
D: TRBD1; J: TRBJ2-3; size: .; V: TRBV29-1; CDR3: CSVERTGSESDTQYF; DNA: TGCAGCGTCGAACGGACAGGGAGTGAATCAGATACGCAGTATTTT
D: .; J: TRBJ1-1; size: once; V: TRBV28; CDR3: CASRWTRDTEAFF; DNA: TGTGCCAGCAGGTGGACTAGGGACACTGAAGCTTTCTTT
D: TRBD2; J: TRBJ2-7; size: .; V: TRBV29-1; CDR3: CSGTGGSSYEQYF; DNA: TGCAGCGGTACGGGGGGTAGCTCCTACGAGCAGTACTTC
D: TRBD1; J: TRBJ2-7; size: .; V: TRBV5-6; CDR3: CASSSRTGRYEQYF; DNA: TGTGCCAGCAGCTCCCGGACAGGGCGCTACGAGCAGTACTTC
D: .; J: TRBJ2-7; size: .; V: TRBV25-1; CDR3: CASSELQGSEQYF; DNA: TGTGCCAGCAGTGAATTACAGGGAAGCGAGCAGTACTTC
D: .; J: TRBJ2-1; size: .; V: TRBV25-1; CDR3: CASSEYSGNRNEQFF; DNA: TGTGCCAGCAGTGAATATTCGGGGAATCGCAATGAGCAGTTCTTC
D: TRBD1; J: TRBJ2-1; size: .; V: TRBV11-1; CDR3: CATGQGGEQFF; DNA: TGTGCCACCGGACAGGGGGGTGAGCAGTTCTTC
D: TRBD1; J: TRBJ2-1; size: .; V: TRBV4-2; CDR3: CASSQVYRDRSRGEQFF; DNA: TGTGCCAGCAGCCAAGTCTATAGGGACAGGTCCCGCGGGGAGCAGTTCTTC
D: .; J: TRBJ2-5; size: .; V: TRBV5-6; CDR3: CASSLEQGVQYF; DNA: TGTGCCAGCAGCTTGGAGCAGGGTGTCCAGTACTTC
D: .; J: TRBJ2-2; size: .; V: TRBV30; CDR3: CAWMGPRTSNTGELFF; DNA: TGTGCCTGGATGGGGCCAAGGACCTCGAACACCGGGGAGCTGTTTTTT